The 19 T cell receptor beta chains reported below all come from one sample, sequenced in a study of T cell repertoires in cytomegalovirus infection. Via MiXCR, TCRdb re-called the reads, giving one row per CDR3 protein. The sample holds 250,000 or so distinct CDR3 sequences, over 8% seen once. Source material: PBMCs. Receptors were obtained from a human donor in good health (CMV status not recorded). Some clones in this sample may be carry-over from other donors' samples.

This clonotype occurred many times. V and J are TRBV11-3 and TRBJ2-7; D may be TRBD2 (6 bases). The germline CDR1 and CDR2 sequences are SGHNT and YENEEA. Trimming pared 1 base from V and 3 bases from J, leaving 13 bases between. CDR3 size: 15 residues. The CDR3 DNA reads TGTGCCAGCAGCTTAGGCGGGGTTATGAACTACGAGCAGTACTTC. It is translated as CASSLGGVMNYEQYF.

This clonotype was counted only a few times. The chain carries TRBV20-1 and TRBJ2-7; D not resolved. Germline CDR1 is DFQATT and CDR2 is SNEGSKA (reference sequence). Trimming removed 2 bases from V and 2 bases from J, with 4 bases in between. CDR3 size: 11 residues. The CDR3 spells CSARTTYEQYF. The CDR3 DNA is TGCAGTGCTAGAACGACCTACGAGCAGTACTTC.

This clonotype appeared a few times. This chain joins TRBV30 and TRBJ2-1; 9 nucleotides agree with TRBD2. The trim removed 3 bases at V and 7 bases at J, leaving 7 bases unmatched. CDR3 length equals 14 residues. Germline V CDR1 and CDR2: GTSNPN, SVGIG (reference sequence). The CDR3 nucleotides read TGTGCCTGGAGGGAAGCGGGGGGAAGTAATGAGCAGTTCTTC. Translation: CAWREAGGSNEQFF. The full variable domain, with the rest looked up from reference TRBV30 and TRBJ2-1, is SQTIHQWPATLVQPVGSPLSLECTVEGTSNPNLYWYRQAAGRGLQLLFYSVGIGQISSEVPQNLSASRPQDRQFILSSKKLLLSDSGFYLCAWREAGGSNEQFFGPGTRLTVL.

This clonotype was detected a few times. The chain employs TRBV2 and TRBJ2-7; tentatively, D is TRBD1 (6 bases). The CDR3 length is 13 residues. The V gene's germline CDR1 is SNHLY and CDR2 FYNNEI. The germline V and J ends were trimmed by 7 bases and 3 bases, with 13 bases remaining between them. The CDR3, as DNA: TGTGCCAGCAAGGGGGTAGAAATCTACGAGCAGTACTTC. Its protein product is CASKGVEIYEQYF. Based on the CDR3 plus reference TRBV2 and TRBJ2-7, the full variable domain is EPEVTQTPSHQVTQMGQEVILRCVPISNHLYFYWYRQILGQKVEFLVSFYNNEISEKSEIFDDQFSVERPDGSNFTLKIRSTKLEDSAMYFCASKGVEIYEQYFGPGTRLTVT.

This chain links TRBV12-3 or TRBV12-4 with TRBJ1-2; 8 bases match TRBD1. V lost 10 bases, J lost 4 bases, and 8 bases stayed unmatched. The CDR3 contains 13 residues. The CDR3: CATEAGTGYGYTF. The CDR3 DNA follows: TGTGCCACCGAAGCCGGGACAGGCTATGGCTACACCTTC.

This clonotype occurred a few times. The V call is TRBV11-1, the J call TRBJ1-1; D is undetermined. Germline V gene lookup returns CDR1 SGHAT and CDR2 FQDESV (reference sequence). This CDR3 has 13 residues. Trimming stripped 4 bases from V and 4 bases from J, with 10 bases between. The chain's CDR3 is CASSWTSTTEAFF. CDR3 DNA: TGTGCCAGCAGCTGGACCTCGACCACTGAAGCTTTCTTT.

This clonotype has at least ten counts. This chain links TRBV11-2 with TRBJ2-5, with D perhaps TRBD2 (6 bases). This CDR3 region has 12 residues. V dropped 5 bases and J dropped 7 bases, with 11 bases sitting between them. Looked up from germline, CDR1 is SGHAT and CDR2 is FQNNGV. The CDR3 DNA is TGTGCCAGCAGCCGGGGGTTCTGGACCCAGTACTTC. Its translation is CASSRGFWTQYF.

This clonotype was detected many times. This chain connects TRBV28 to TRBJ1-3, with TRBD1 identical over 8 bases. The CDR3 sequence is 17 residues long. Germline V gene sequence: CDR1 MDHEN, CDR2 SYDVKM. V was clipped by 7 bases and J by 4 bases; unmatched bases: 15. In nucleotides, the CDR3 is TGTGCCAGCACCACGGCCCAACAGGGGGTCTCGGGAAACACCATATATTTT. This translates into CASTTAQQGVSGNTIYF.

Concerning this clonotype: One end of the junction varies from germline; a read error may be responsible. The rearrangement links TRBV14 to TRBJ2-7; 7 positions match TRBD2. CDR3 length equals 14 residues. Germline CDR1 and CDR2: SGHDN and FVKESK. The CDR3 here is CASNQDLGGSEQYF. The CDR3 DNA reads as TGTGCCAGCAACCAAGATCTGGGGGGGAGCGAGCAGTACTTC.

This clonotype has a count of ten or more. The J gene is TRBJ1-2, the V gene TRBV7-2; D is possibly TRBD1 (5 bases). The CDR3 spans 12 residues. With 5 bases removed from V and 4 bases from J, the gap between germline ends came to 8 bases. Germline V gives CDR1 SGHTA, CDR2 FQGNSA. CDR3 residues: CASSQGAYGYTF. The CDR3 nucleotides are TGTGCCAGCAGCCAGGGTGCCTATGGCTACACCTTC.

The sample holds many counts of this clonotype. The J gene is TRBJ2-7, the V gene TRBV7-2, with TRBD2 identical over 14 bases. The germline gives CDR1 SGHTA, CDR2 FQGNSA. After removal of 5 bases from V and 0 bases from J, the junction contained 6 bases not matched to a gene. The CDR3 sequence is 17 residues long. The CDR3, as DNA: TGTGCCAGCAGCCCATCCGGGACTAGCGGGAGCTCCTACGAGCAGTACTTC. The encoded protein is CASSPSGTSGSSYEQYF.

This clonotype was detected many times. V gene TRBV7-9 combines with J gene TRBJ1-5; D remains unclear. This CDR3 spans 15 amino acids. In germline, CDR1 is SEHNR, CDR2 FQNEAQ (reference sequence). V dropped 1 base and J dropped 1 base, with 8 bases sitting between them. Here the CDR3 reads CASSLDGVSNQPQHF. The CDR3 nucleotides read TGTGCCAGCAGCTTAGATGGTGTAAGCAATCAGCCCCAGCATTTT.

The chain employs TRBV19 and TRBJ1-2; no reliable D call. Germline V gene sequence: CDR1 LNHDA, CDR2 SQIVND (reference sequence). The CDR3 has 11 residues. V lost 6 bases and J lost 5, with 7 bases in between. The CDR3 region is CASSYLYGYTF. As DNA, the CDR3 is TGTGCCAGTAGCTACCTGTATGGCTACACCTTC. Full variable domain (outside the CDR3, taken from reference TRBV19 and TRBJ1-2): DGGITQSPKYLFRKEGQNVTLSCEQNLNHDAMYWYRQDPGQGLRLIYYSQIVNDFQKGDIAEGYSVSREKKESFPLTVTSAQKNPTAFYLCASSYLYGYTFGSGTRLTVV.

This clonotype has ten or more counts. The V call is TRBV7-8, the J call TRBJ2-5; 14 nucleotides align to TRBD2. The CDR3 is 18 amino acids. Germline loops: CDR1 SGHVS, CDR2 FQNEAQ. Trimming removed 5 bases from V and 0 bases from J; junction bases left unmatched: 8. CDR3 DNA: TGTGCCAGCAGCGCCGAAGGGACTAGCGGGGGACACCAAGAGACCCAGTACTTC. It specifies CASSAEGTSGGHQETQYF.

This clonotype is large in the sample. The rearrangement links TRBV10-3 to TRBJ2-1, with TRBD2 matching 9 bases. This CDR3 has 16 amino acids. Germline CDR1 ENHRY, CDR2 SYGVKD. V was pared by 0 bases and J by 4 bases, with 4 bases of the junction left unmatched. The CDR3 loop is CAISESMAGGYNEQFF. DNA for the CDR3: TGTGCCATCAGTGAGTCGATGGCGGGAGGGTACAATGAGCAGTTCTTC.

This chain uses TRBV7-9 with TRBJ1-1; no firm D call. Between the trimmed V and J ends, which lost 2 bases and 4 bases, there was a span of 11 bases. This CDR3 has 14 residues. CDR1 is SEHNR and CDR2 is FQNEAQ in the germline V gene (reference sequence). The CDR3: CASSLNGGITEAFF. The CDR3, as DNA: TGTGCCAGCAGCTTAAACGGAGGGATCACTGAAGCTTTCTTT.

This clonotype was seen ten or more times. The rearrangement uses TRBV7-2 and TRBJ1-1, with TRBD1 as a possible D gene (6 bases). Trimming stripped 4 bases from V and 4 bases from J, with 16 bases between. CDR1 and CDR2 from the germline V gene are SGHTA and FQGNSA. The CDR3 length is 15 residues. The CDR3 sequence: CASSSRGFGGTEAFF. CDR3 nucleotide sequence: TGTGCCAGCAGCTCGAGGGGGTTTGGGGGCACTGAAGCTTTCTTT.

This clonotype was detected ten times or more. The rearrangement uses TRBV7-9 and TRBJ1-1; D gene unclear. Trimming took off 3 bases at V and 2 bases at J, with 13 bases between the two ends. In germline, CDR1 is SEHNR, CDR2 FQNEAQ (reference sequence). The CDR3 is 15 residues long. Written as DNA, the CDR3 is TGTGCCAGCAGCTTGGAGGGATACCAAAACACTGAAGCTTTCTTT. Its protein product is CASSLEGYQNTEAFF. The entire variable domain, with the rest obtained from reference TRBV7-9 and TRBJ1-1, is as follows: DTGVSQNPRHKITKRGQNVTFRCDPISEHNRLYWYRQTLGQGPEFLTYFQNEAQLEKSRLLSDRFSAERPKGSFSTLEIQRTEQGDSAMYLCASSLEGYQNTEAFFGQGTRLTVV.

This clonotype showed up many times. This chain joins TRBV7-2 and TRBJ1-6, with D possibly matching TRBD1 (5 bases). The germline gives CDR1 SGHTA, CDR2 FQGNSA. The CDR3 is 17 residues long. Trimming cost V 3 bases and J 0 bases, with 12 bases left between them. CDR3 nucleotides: TGTGCCAGCAGCTTCGACAGTGGGAGCTCCTATAATTCACCCCTCCACTTT. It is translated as CASSFDSGSSYNSPLHF.